The present entry profiles one TCR beta chain with its context. The record originates from a study of monozygotic twins with inflammatory bowel disease. Each CDR3 protein gets one entry in TCRdb, which reprocessed the 5' RACE reads and gives no DNA. This repertoire includes approximately 150,000 distinct CDR3 sequences. The origin of this receptor is a human donor with ulcerative colitis or Crohn's disease, or a healthy co-twin of an affected twin (not recorded which). The specimen sequenced was blood.

The CDR3 here is CASSRQGSRGYTF. The genes are TRBV12-3 or TRBV12-4 and TRBJ1-2; the TCRdb D gene call, TRBD1, has no DNA to confirm it. The CDR3 is made up of 13 amino acids.